A single sample gave rise to the 9 T cell receptor beta chains below, sequenced in a study of cytomegalovirus exposure and HLA in healthy donors. The PCR was carried out with 60 Vbeta primers and 13 Jbeta primers. Sequencing used immunoSEQ multiplex PCR; TCRdb keeps in-frame clones, though not all of them. The sample shows about 130,000 clones, around 85% of them seen only once. The specimen sequenced was PBMCs. The receptors here all came from a young woman in good health and CMV-seropositive.

The chain has TRBV9 and TRBJ2-5; TRBD2 aligns across 7 bases. The trim removed 3 bases at V and 4 bases at J, leaving 6 bases unmatched. Germline CDR1 reads SGDLS; CDR2 reads YYNGEE. The CDR3 is 14 residues long. CDR3 nucleotide sequence: TGTGCCAGCAGCGACGGATCGGGGGGAGAGACCCAGTACTTC. Translated: CASSDGSGGETQYF.

This clone showed up just a few times. The chain carries TRBV5-5 and TRBJ1-4, with unresolved D. Trimming cost V 4 bases and J 4 bases, with 17 bases left between them. The CDR3 length is 16 residues. Looked up from germline, CDR1 is SGHKS and CDR2 is YYEKEE (reference sequence). The CDR3 is CASSLLSSGINEKLFF. Written as DNA, the CDR3 is TGTGCCAGCAGCCTCCTTTCCTCGGGGATTAATGAAAAACTGTTTTTT.

The V and J genes are TRBV29-1 and TRBJ1-1, with D tentatively TRBD1 (5 bases). CDR3 size: 13 residues. Trimming pared 4 bases from V and 2 bases from J, leaving 11 bases between. The germline V gene encodes CDR1 SQVTM and CDR2 ANQGSEA. The CDR3 is CSVAAQGNTEAFF. CDR3 bases: TGCAGCGTTGCGGCCCAGGGAAACACTGAAGCTTTCTTT.

The J gene is TRBJ1-2, the V gene TRBV4-1; 10 bases match TRBD1. This CDR3 contains 15 residues. Germline values: CDR1 MGHRA, CDR2 YSYEKL. J was trimmed by 3 bases and V by 4 bases; bases with no gene match: 5. CDR3 sequence: CASSLRDRGDYGYTF. CDR3 DNA sequence: TGCGCCAGCAGCCTCCGGGACAGGGGAGACTATGGCTACACCTTC.

This clone was recorded a few times. This chain links TRBV6-1 with TRBJ2-1; D call uncertain. Between the trimmed V and J ends, which lost 4 bases and 3 bases, there was a span of 10 bases. This CDR3 spans 14 amino acids. Germline values: CDR1 MNHNS, CDR2 SASEGT. Written as DNA, the CDR3 is TGTGCCAGCAGTGCCCAGACTGTCTACAATGAGCAGTTCTTC. As protein: CASSAQTVYNEQFF.

The CDR3 bases are TGTGCCAGCAGCTTATCGCCTAGCGGGGGATACAATGAGCAGTTCTTC. It specifies CASSLSPSGGYNEQFF. This chain connects TRBV11-2 to TRBJ2-1, with 10 positions matching TRBD2. J gave up 4 bases and V 2 bases, and 5 bases lay outside the gene matches. The CDR3 is 16 amino acids. Germline-derived CDR1 and CDR2 are SGHAT and FQNNGV.

The chain is built from TRBV7-3 and TRBJ2-6; 7 bases are shared with TRBD2. CDR1 is SGHTA and CDR2 is FQGTGA in the germline V gene. This CDR3 has 16 amino acids. V gave up 3 bases and J gave up 2 bases; unmatched junction bases: 4. CDR3 nucleotides: TGTGCCAGCAGCTTGGGTGGGGGGGCTGGGGCCAACGTCCTGACTTTC. Its protein is CASSLGGGAGANVLTF.

The chain uses TRBV7-9 and TRBJ1-3; D not certain. Deletions cut 5 bases from V and 4 bases from J, with 12 bases between. The CDR3 is 14 amino acids. Germline V gene data show CDR1 as SEHNR and CDR2 as FQNEAQ (reference sequence). The CDR3 reads CASSTVGLGNTIYF. In DNA form, the CDR3 reads TGTGCCAGCAGCACGGTGGGCCTAGGAAACACCATATATTTT.

V usage is TRBV14 and J usage is TRBJ2-4; D is perhaps TRBD2 (6 bases). V was pared by 1 base and J by 11 bases, with 15 bases between. CDR3 length: 14 residues. In germline, CDR1 is SGHDN, CDR2 FVKESK. The CDR3 is CASSQGLVSSVQYF. In DNA, the CDR3 is TGTGCCAGCAGCCAAGGGTTAGTCTCTAGCGTTCAGTACTTC.